This TCR beta chain was retrieved from a study of T-cell reconstitution after alpha-beta-depleted transplantation in children. Unique molecular identifiers were used to barcode this TCRbeta library. TCRdb reanalysed the PCR reads using MiXCR and keeps one entry per CDR3 protein. The sample includes hundreds of thousands of distinct CDR3 sequences, over 15% of them seen just once. Germline values: CDR1 SEHNR, CDR2 FQNEAQ (reference sequence). CDR3 length equals 17 residues. Trimming shortened V by 2 bases and J by 0 bases, and 11 bases separated the two germline ends. The V gene is TRBV7-9, the J gene TRBJ2-6; weak D call: TRBD2 (6 bases). Specimen: PBMCs from the stem cell graft donor, collected from the stem cell graft. The clonotype was recovered from a human donor who donated a stem cell graft to a child with acute myeloid leukemia. The DNA of the CDR3 is TGTGCCAGCAGCTTAAAGCGGGCCAGCTCTGGGGCCAACGTCCTGACTTTC. Amino acids: CASSLKRASSGANVLTF. The full variable domain, rest sourced from reference TRBV7-9 and TRBJ2-6, is DTGVSQNPRHKITKRGQNVTFRCDPISEHNRLYWYRQTLGQGPEFLTYFQNEAQLEKSRLLSDRFSAERPKGSFSTLEIQRTEQGDSAMYLCASSLKRASSGANVLTFGAGSRLTVL.